This T cell receptor (beta chain) was profiled in a study of technical replicates of blood from a handful of donors. This CDR3 contains 13 residues. Germline CDR1 and CDR2: ENHRY and SYGVKD. Trimming cost V 3 bases and J 6 bases; bases outside gene matches: 4. Profiling relied on immunoSEQ multiplex PCR, and the TCRdb table lists in-frame clones only, not all of them. The sample carries more than 60,000 clones, about 86% recorded once. The genes are TRBV10-3 and TRBJ2-7, with 8 positions matching TRBD2. The sequence was obtained from a human donor in good health. Some clones in this sample may be carry-over from other donors' samples. The source material was PBMCs. The CDR3 is CAISETGGPEQYF. CDR3 nucleotides: TGTGCCATCAGTGAAACGGGGGGGCCCGAGCAGTACTTC.